The 30 T cell receptor beta chains below come from one sample, sequenced in a study of T cells after yellow fever vaccination. TCRdb reprocessed the 5' RACE reads via MiXCR and lists one record per CDR3 protein. The data hold about 74,000 distinct CDR3 sequences, with approximately 6.9% observed a single time. The sample consisted of CD8+ T cells sorted from PBMCs, taken 5 days after the first yellow fever vaccination. These receptors all come from a man in his late teens or twenties who received the YFV17D yellow fever vaccine.

CDR3 sequence reads: CAISEPGENTGELFF. In DNA form, the CDR3 reads TGTGCCATCAGTGAGCCAGGGGAGAACACCGGGGAGCTGTTTTTT. The chain recombines TRBV10-3 with TRBJ2-2; perhaps TRBD1 as D (6 bases). Trimming pared 2 bases from V and 1 base from J, leaving 8 bases between. CDR3 length equals 15 residues. The V gene's germline CDR1 is ENHRY and CDR2 SYGVKD.

This clonotype has ten or more counts. The rearrangement links TRBV4-1 to TRBJ2-2; possible D gene TRBD2, 6 bases. CDR1 and CDR2 (germline): MGHRA, YSYEKL. The CDR3 loop spans 14 amino acids. V was cut by 3 bases and J by 3 bases, with 8 bases left in between. The CDR3 reads CASSQPGDTGELFF. CDR3 DNA: TGCGCCAGCAGCCAGCCGGGGGACACCGGGGAGCTGTTTTTT.

This clonotype was observed once. J is TRBJ2-1 and V is TRBV3-1, with TRBD1 matching over 7 bases. J gave up 0 bases and V 4 bases, and 3 bases lay outside the gene matches. Germline V gives CDR1 LGHDT, CDR2 YNNKEL (reference sequence). The CDR3 extends over 15 amino acids. The CDR3 DNA sequence: TGTGCCAGCAGCCCTGGGGACAGCTCCTACAATGAGCAGTTCTTC. This gives the protein CASSPGDSSYNEQFF.

This clonotype showed up many times. The chain recombines TRBV6-2 or TRBV6-3 with TRBJ1-5; D is perhaps TRBD1 (6 bases). V was clipped by 11 bases and J by 9 bases, with 20 bases between them. The CDR3 loop spans 13 amino acids. Germline CDR1 is MNHEY and CDR2 is SVGEGT. The DNA of the CDR3 is TGTGCCGCCGGGGCAGGGGCGTCTTCGCCCCAGCATTTT. This gives the protein CAAGAGASSPQHF.

The gene calls are TRBV6-4 and TRBJ2-1; TRBD2 matches 8 bases. This CDR3 spans 17 amino acids. Germline assignment: CDR1 MRHNA and CDR2 SNTAGT. After removal of 0 bases from V and 3 bases from J, the junction contained 7 bases not matched to a gene. In DNA form, the CDR3 reads TGTGCCAGCAGTGACTCAAGCGGGCGGGGGGACTACAATGAGCAGTTCTTC. Translated: CASSDSSGRGDYNEQFF.

This CDR3 is CASAPPGSTPYNEQFF. The CDR3 DNA is TGTGCTAGTGCCCCGCCCGGGAGCACGCCCTACAATGAGCAGTTCTTC. This rearrangement joins TRBV12-5 to TRBJ2-1, with D possibly matching TRBD2 (6 bases). V gave up 7 bases and J gave up 2 bases, with 18 bases separating them. Germline lookup yields CDR1 LGHNT and CDR2 FRNRAP. CDR3 length: 16 residues.

This chain joins TRBV4-1 and TRBJ1-5, with D perhaps TRBD1 (6 bases). Trimming shortened V by 2 bases and J by 1 base, and 9 bases separated the two germline ends. The CDR3 is made up of 15 amino acids. The germline V gene has CDR1 MGHRA and CDR2 YSYEKL. In nucleotides, the CDR3 is TGCGCCAGCAGCCAAATGAGGGGGAGCAATCAGCCCCAGCATTTT. The encoded protein is CASSQMRGSNQPQHF.

This clonotype has at least ten counts. The chain joins TRBV4-1 to TRBJ1-1; TRBD1 might be the D (6 bases). Germline loops: CDR1 MGHRA, CDR2 YSYEKL. With 4 bases removed from V and 3 bases from J, the gap between germline ends came to 12 bases. The CDR3 length is 14 residues. In DNA, the CDR3 is TGCGCCAGCAGCCGCCGGGGGCGGGACACTGAAGCTTTCTTT. Protein product: CASSRRGRDTEAFF.

This clonotype came up many times. The rearrangement joins TRBV12-3 or TRBV12-4 to TRBJ2-3; D is possibly TRBD2 (6 bases). The CDR3 spans 11 residues. Trimming took off 4 bases at V and 8 bases at J, with 7 bases between the two ends. The CDR3 loop is CASSSGGTQYF. CDR3 DNA sequence: TGTGCCAGCAGTTCCGGGGGTACGCAGTATTTT.

The chain employs TRBV5-6 and TRBJ2-7, with TRBD1 matching 10 bases. The germline V gene has CDR1 SGHDT and CDR2 YYEEEE. The junction had 4 bases not matched to a gene; V was cut back by 4 bases and J by 0 bases. CDR3 length: 15 residues. CDR3 protein: CASSRDRGGSYEQYV. The CDR3 DNA sequence: TGTGCCAGCAGCCGGGACAGGGGTGGCTCCTACGAGCAGTACGTC.

This clonotype was seen at least ten times. The genes are TRBV20-1 and TRBJ2-1; no reliable D call. There are 14 residues in the CDR3. CDR1 is DFQATT and CDR2 is SNEGSKA in the germline V gene (reference sequence). V lost 5 bases and J lost 3, with 14 bases in between. CDR3 DNA sequence: TGCAGTGCTTCAAAGAGTGGGCGCTACAATGAGCAGTTCTTC. It specifies CSASKSGRYNEQFF.

The chain couples TRBV11-2 to TRBJ2-7; D could derive from TRBD1 or TRBD2 (5 bases each). The V gene's germline CDR1 is SGHAT and CDR2 FQNNGV. The CDR3 runs 15 residues. Trimming took 5 bases from V and 2 from J, leaving 16 bases between them. The chain's CDR3 is CASSLSGPHTYEQYF. CDR3 in DNA: TGTGCCAGCAGCCTTTCGGGGCCCCATACCTACGAGCAGTACTTC.

The chain uses TRBV6-1 and TRBJ1-1, with D possibly matching TRBD1 (5 bases). The CDR3 contains 16 residues. The V and J ends lost 2 bases and 7 bases respectively, with 20 bases between them. Germline CDR1 reads MNHNS; CDR2 reads SASEGT. The CDR3 protein is CASSEWGNGAAIEAFF. The CDR3, as DNA: TGTGCCAGCAGTGAATGGGGCAACGGGGCGGCAATTGAAGCTTTCTTT.

The chain is built from TRBV19 and TRBJ2-3, with TRBD2 identical over 12 bases. CDR3 length: 17 residues. V shed 5 bases and J 6 bases; nucleotides not matched to a gene: 12. Germline V gene lookup returns CDR1 LNHDA and CDR2 SQIVND (reference sequence). CDR3 nucleotides: TGTGCCAGTAGTCGACGGACTAGCGGGGACCTCGACGATACGCAGTATTTT. Amino acid sequence: CASSRRTSGDLDDTQYF.

As to this clonotype: A much bigger clone sits one base away, suggesting this may be a read error. This chain uses TRBV5-1 with TRBJ2-7; D possibly matches TRBD1 or TRBD2 (5 bases each). This CDR3 comprises 14 residues. The germline V gene has CDR1 SGHRS and CDR2 YFSETQ. For the CDR3, the DNA is TGCGCCAGCAGCAACACGGGGCAGGGCTACGCGCAGTACGTC. It specifies CASSNTGQGYAQYV.

This clonotype has only a few counts. The chain combines TRBV6-4 with TRBJ2-1; 13 bases align to TRBD2. Germline trimming cut 2 bases from V and 6 bases from J; bases unmatched to any gene: 1. Germline V gene lookup returns CDR1 MRHNA and CDR2 SNTAGT. The CDR3 has 15 amino acids. The DNA of the CDR3 is TGTGCCAGCAGTGACACTAGCGGGGGGGCCAATGAGCAGTTCTTC. This encodes CASSDTSGGANEQFF.

This clonotype was counted ten times or more. V and J are TRBV29-1 and TRBJ1-1, with D unresolved. V lost 3 bases and J 1 base, leaving 6 bases between the germline ends. The CDR3 runs 12 residues. Germline CDR1 SQVTM, CDR2 ANQGSEA. CDR3 DNA: TGCAGCGTTGACCCAGGGAACACTGAAGCTTTCTTT. It yields the protein CSVDPGNTEAFF.

Points on this clonotype: At one end, the junction sequence differs from germline, possibly due to a read error. The chain couples TRBV4-2 to TRBJ1-1; no clear D gene. This CDR3 spans 15 amino acids. The germline CDR1 and CDR2 sequences are LGHNA and YNFKEQ. This chain's CDR3 is CAISPGLPCGTEAFF. CDR3 coding DNA: TGTGCCATCAGCCCTGGGCTCCCGTGTGGCACTGAAGCTTTCTTT.

The chain is built from TRBV7-2 and TRBJ2-7; D is perhaps TRBD1 (6 bases). Germline V lookup: CDR1 SGHTA, CDR2 FQGNSA. Between the trimmed V and J ends, which lost 4 bases and 2 bases, there was a span of 9 bases. The CDR3 extends over 13 amino acids. This CDR3 reads CASSSTGAYEQYF. The CDR3 region has the DNA TGTGCCAGCAGCTCGACAGGAGCCTACGAGCAGTACTTC.

This clonotype was recorded at least ten times. The chain has TRBV6-5 and TRBJ2-4; possible D gene TRBD1, 6 bases. CDR1 is MNHEY and CDR2 is SVGAGI in the germline V gene. CDR3 size: 15 residues. Trimming took off 2 bases at V and 7 bases at J, with 15 bases between the two ends. The CDR3: CASSYSPGDGNIQYF. The CDR3 DNA is TGTGCCAGCAGTTACAGTCCAGGGGACGGGAACATTCAGTACTTC.

The V and J genes are TRBV11-1 and TRBJ2-7; 8 nucleotides match TRBD1. Germline assignment: CDR1 SGHAT and CDR2 FQDESV (reference sequence). CDR3 size: 19 residues. The V segment lost 5 bases and the J segment 3 bases; nucleotides outside the gene matches: 21. CDR3: CASSPLKRQGTYPHYEQYF. The CDR3 nucleotides read TGTGCCAGCAGCCCGCTAAAAAGACAGGGGACTTACCCGCACTACGAGCAGTACTTC. Combining the CDR3 with reference TRBV11-1 and TRBJ2-7 gives the whole variable domain EAEVAQSPRYKITEKSQAVAFWCDPISGHATLYWYRQILGQGPELLVQFQDESVVDDSQLPKDRFSAERLKGVDSTLKIQPAELGDSAMYLCASSPLKRQGTYPHYEQYFGPGTRLTVT.

This clonotype has a handful of counts. The J gene is TRBJ1-2, the V gene TRBV9; a weak D match, TRBD1 (6 bases). Trimming took off 0 bases at V and 4 bases at J, with 10 bases between the two ends. This CDR3 region has 14 residues. Germline V lookup: CDR1 SGDLS, CDR2 YYNGEE. The DNA of the CDR3 is TGTGCCAGCAGCGTAGGAGGGGGTACCTATGGCTACACCTTC. Its translation is CASSVGGGTYGYTF. The variable domain in full, with the rest retrieved from reference TRBV9 and TRBJ1-2, is DSGVTQTPKHLITATGQRVTLRCSPRSGDLSVYWYQQSLDQGLQFLIQYYNGEERAKGNILERFSAQQFPDLHSELNLSSLELGDSALYFCASSVGGGTYGYTFGSGTRLTVV.

Ten or more counts support this clonotype. The rearrangement links TRBV4-3 to TRBJ2-5; D gene ambiguous. The CDR3 has 16 amino acids. The germline V gene has CDR1 LGHNA and CDR2 YSLEER. Deletions cut 0 bases from V and 4 bases from J, with 15 bases between. As DNA, the CDR3 is TGCGCCAGCAGCCAAGATCGAGCAGCCCTCCTAGAGACCCAGTACTTC. Its protein is CASSQDRAALLETQYF.

The sample holds many counts of this clonotype. The V call is TRBV29-1, the J call TRBJ1-1; D gene uncertain. Per the germline V gene, CDR1 is SQVTM and CDR2 is ANQGSEA. Trimming removed 4 bases at V and 1 base at J, with 16 bases between. This CDR3 has 15 residues. CDR3 residues: CSVGAPRTENTEAFF. CDR3 sequence (DNA): TGCAGCGTTGGAGCTCCCCGCACTGAGAACACTGAAGCTTTCTTT.

In its sample, this clonotype was seen many times. The V call is TRBV7-2, the J call TRBJ2-5, with 8 bases matching TRBD2. CDR3 length: 16 amino acids. Trimming took 2 bases from V and 0 from J; bases not matched to a gene: 5. Germline V gene data show CDR1 as SGHTA and CDR2 as FQGNSA. The CDR3 loop reads CASSLSGGPYQETQYF. DNA for the CDR3: TGTGCCAGCAGCTTAAGCGGGGGCCCGTACCAAGAGACCCAGTACTTC.

This clonotype has ten or more counts. V usage is TRBV6-2 or TRBV6-3 and J usage is TRBJ2-7; D remains unclear. Looked up from germline, CDR1 is MNHEY and CDR2 is SVGEGT. There are 12 residues in the CDR3. V shed 2 bases and J shed 3 bases, with 5 bases lying between them. The CDR3, as DNA: TGTGCCAGCAGTTACCGGAGCTACGAGCAGTACTTC. Protein product: CASSYRSYEQYF.

This clonotype turned up a few times. The V and J genes are TRBV15 and TRBJ2-1, with TRBD1 matching over 9 bases. CDR3 length: 16 residues. CDR1 and CDR2 (germline): LNHNV, YYDKDF (reference sequence). J was trimmed by 4 bases and V by 0 bases; bases with no gene match: 4. The CDR3 bases are TGTGCCACCAGCAGAGATAGGGACAGGGTATACAATGAGCAGTTCTTC. Translated, it gives CATSRDRDRVYNEQFF.

The chain recombines TRBV4-1 with TRBJ2-5, with 13 bases lining up with TRBD2. The CDR3 spans 15 residues. Germline V gene lookup returns CDR1 MGHRA and CDR2 YSYEKL. J lost 3 bases, V lost 4 bases, and 2 bases had no gene match. CDR3 residues: CASSPGLAGEETQYF. The CDR3 nucleotides are TGCGCCAGCAGCCCAGGACTAGCGGGGGAAGAGACCCAGTACTTC.

This clonotype was detected ten times or more. The chain recombines TRBV7-3 with TRBJ2-7; 8 bases map to TRBD1. Trimming cost V 4 bases and J 7 bases; bases outside gene matches: 12. Germline V gene sequence: CDR1 SGHTA, CDR2 FQGTGA. The CDR3 sequence is 15 residues long. The CDR3 region is CASSSGTGSQKEQYF. CDR3 nucleotides: TGTGCCAGCAGCTCCGGGACAGGCTCCCAGAAGGAGCAGTACTTC.

The rearrangement uses TRBV5-1 and TRBJ1-5, with TRBD1 as a possible D gene (5 bases). V lost 1 base to trimming and J lost 7 bases, with 9 bases between them. This CDR3 comprises 13 residues. Germline V gene data show CDR1 as SGHRS and CDR2 as YFSETQ. The CDR3 spells CASSLRGAQPQHF. The CDR3 region has the DNA TGCGCCAGCAGCTTGAGGGGCGCACAGCCCCAGCATTTT.